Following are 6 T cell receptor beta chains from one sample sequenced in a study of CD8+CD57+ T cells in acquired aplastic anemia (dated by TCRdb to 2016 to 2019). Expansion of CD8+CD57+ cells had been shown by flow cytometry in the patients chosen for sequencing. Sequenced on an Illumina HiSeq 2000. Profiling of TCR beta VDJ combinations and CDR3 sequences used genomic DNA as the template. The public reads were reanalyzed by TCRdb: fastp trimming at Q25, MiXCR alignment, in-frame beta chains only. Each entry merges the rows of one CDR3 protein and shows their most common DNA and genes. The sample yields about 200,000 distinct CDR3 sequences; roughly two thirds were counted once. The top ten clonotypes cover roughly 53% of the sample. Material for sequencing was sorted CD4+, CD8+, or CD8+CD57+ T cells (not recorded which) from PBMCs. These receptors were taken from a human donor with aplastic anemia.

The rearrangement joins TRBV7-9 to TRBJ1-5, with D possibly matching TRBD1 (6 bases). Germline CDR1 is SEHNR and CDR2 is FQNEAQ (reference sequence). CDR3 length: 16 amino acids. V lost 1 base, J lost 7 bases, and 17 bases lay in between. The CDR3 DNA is TGTGCCAGCAGCTTAGGGGCTCAGGGAGGGGGGCAGCCCCAGCATTTT. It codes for CASSLGAQGGGQPQHF.

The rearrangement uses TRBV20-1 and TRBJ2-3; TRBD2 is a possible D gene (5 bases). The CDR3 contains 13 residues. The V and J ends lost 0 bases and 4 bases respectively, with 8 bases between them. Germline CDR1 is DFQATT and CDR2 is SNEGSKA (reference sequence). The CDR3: CSARDTRADTQYF. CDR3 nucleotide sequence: TGCAGTGCTAGAGATACGAGGGCAGATACGCAGTATTTT.

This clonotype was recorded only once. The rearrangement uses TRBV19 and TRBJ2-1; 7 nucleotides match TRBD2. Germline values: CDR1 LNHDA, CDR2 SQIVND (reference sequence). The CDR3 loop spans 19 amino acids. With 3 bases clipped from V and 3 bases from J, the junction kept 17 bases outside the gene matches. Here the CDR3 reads CASSIANQGSGRLYNEQFF. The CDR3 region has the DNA TGTGCCAGTAGTATCGCCAACCAGGGTAGCGGGCGCCTCTACAATGAGCAGTTCTTC.

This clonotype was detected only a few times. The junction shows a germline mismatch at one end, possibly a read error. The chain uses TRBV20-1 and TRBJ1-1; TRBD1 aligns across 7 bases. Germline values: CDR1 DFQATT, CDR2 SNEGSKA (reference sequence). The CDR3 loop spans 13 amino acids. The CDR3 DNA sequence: TGCAGTACCAGTTCGACAGGGAACTCTGAAGCTTTCTTT. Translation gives CSTSSTGNSEAFF.

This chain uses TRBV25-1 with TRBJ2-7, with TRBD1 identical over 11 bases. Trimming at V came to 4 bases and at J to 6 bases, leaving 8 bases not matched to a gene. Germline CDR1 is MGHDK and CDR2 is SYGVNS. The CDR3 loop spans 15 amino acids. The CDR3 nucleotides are TGTGCCAGCAGTGGACCCGGACAGGGGGCGGTCGAGCAGTACTTC. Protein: CASSGPGQGAVEQYF.

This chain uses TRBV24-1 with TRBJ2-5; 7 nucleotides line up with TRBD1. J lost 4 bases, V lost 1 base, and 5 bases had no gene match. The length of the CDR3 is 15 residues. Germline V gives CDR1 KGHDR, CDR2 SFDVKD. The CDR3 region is CATSDFTQGTETQYF. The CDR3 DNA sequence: TGTGCCACCAGTGATTTCACACAGGGGACAGAGACCCAGTACTTC.